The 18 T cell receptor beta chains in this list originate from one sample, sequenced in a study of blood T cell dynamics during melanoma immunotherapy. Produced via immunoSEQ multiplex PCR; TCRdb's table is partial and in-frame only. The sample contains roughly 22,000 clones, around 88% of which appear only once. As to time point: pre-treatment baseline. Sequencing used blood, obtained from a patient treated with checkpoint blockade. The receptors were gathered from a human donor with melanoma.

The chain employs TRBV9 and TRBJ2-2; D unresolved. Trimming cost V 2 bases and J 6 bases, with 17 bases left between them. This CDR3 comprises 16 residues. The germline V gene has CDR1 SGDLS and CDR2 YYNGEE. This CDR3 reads CASSVELLVTPGELFF. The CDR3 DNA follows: TGTGCCAGCAGCGTCGAACTTCTAGTAACCCCCGGGGAGCTGTTTTTT.

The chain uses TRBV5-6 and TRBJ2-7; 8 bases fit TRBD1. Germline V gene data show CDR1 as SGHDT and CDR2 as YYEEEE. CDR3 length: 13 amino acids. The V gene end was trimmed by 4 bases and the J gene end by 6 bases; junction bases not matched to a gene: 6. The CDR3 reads CASSRTGGGEQYF. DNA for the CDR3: TGTGCCAGCAGCAGAACAGGGGGAGGCGAGCAGTACTTC.

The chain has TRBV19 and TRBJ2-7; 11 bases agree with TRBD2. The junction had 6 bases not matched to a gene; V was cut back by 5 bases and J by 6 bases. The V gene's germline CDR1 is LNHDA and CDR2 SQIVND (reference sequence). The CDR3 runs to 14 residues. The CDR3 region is CASSLLAGVTEQYF. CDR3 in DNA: TGTGCCAGTAGTTTACTAGCGGGAGTCACCGAGCAGTACTTC.

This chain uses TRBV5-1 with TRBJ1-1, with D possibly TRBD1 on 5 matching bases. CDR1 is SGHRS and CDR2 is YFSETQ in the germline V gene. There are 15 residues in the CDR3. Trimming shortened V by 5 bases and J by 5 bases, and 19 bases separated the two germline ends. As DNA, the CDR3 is TGCGCCAGCAGAAAGGGATGGCCAGGGATGACTGAAGCTTTCTTT. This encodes CASRKGWPGMTEAFF.

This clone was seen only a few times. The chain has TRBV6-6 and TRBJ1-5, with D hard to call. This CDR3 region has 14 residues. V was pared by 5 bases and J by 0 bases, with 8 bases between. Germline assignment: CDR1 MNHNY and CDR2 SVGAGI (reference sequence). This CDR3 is CASSPDISNQPQHF. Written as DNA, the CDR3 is TGTGCCAGCAGTCCCGACATTAGCAATCAGCCCCAGCATTTT.

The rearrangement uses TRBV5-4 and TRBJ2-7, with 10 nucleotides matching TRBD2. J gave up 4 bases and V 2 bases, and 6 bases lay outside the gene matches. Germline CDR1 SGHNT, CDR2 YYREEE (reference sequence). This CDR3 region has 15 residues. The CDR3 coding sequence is TGTGCCAGCAGCTTCGGACTAGCGGAGGGGTACGAGCAGTACTTC. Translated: CASSFGLAEGYEQYF.

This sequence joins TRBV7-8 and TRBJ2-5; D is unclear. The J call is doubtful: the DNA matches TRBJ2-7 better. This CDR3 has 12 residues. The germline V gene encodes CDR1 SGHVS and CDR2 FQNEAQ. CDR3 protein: CASSFGVYEQYF. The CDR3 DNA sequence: TGTGCCAGCAGCTTTGGGGTTTACGAGCAGTACTTC.

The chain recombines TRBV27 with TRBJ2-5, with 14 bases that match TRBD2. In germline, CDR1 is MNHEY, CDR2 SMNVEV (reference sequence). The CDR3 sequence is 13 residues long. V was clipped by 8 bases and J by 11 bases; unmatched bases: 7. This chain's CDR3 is CASGGLAGVEQYF. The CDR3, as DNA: TGTGCCAGCGGGGGACTAGCGGGAGTGGAGCAGTACTTC.

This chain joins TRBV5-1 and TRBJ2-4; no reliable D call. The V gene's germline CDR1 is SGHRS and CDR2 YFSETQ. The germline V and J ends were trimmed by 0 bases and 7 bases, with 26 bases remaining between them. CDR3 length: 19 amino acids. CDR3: CASSLGHHSRPSVGNIQYF. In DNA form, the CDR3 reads TGCGCCAGCAGCTTGGGCCATCACTCCAGGCCCAGCGTTGGGAACATTCAGTACTTC.

The CDR3, as DNA: TGTGCCAGCAGTGAAAATGTTCTATGGGGTCTGTACTTC. It yields the protein CASSENVLWGLYF. The rearrangement uses TRBV6-1 and TRBJ2-7; the D is unclear. The CDR3 loop spans 13 amino acids. The germline V gene encodes CDR1 MNHNS and CDR2 SASEGT. Trimming shortened V by 2 bases and J by 12 bases, and 17 bases separated the two germline ends.

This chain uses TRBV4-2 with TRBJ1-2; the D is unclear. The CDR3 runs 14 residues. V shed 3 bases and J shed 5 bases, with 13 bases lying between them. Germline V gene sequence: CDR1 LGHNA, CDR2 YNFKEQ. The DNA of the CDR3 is TGTGCCAGCAGCCAGGCCGGGGAGGCGTATGGCTACACCTTC. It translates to CASSQAGEAYGYTF.

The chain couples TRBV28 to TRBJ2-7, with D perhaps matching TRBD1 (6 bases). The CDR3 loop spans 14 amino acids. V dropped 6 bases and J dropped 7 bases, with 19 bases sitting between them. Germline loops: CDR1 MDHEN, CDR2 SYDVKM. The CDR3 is CASSPRWADREQYF. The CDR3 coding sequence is TGTGCCAGCAGCCCCAGGTGGGCTGACAGGGAGCAGTACTTC.

Written as DNA, the CDR3 is TGTGCCAGCTCAATGACAGGGACAGAGACCCAGTACTTC. This gives the protein CASSMTGTETQYF. The chain joins TRBV6-5 to TRBJ2-5; 7 bases match TRBD1. Per the germline V gene, CDR1 is MNHEY and CDR2 is SVGAGI. The trim removed 8 bases at V and 4 bases at J, leaving 7 bases unmatched. CDR3 length: 13 residues.

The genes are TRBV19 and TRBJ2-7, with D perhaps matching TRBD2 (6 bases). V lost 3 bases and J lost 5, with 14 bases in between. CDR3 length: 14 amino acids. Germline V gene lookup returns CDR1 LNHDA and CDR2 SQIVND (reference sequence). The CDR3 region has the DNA TGTGCCAGTAGTATGGCGGGGTCACGGGACGAGCAGTACTTC. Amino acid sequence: CASSMAGSRDEQYF.

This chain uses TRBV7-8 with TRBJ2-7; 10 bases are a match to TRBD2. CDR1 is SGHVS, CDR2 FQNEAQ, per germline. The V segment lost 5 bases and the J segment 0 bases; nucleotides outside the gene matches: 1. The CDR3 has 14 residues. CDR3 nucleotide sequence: TGTGCCAGCAGCCCTAGCGGGAGCTCCTACGAGCAGTACTTC. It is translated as CASSPSGSSYEQYF.

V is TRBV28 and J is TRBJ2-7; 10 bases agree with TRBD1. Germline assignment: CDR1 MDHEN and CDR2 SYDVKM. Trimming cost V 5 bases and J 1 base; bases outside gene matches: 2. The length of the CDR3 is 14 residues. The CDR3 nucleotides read TGTGCCAGCAGTACGGGACAGGGGTCCTACGAGCAGTACTTC. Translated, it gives CASSTGQGSYEQYF.

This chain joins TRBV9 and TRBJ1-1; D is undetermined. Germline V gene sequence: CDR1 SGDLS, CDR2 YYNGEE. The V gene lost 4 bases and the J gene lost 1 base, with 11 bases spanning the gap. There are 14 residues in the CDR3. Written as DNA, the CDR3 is TGTGCCAGCAGCCCGCGGCCGGGGAACACTGAAGCTTTCTTT. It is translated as CASSPRPGNTEAFF.

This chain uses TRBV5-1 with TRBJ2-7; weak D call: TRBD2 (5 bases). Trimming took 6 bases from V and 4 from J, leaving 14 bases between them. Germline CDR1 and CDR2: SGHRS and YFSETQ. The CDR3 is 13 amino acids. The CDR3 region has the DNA TGCGCCAGCAACCCCGCGGGTGGTTACGAGCAGTACTTC. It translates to CASNPAGGYEQYF.